The clone carrying this T cell receptor (beta chain) has ten or more counts. The CDR3 spans 15 residues. After removal of 8 bases from V and 3 bases from J, the junction contained 12 bases not matched to a gene. Germline V gene sequence: CDR1 MDHEN, CDR2 SYDVKM. These data come from a study of regulatory T cells in long-lasting Graves disease. The time point denotes: persistent/refractory GD, antithyroid drugs over 5 years with positive TRAb. Preparation of the TCR library used RNA extracted from PBMCs. Arm-PCR of CDR3 regions and iRepertoire HTBI primers were used to build TCR beta libraries. TCRdb used MiXCR to reprocess the multiplex PCR reads, holding one entry per CDR3 protein. The data show more than 350,000 distinct CDR3 sequences, under 25% seen once.

The genes are TRBV28 and TRBJ2-7; 8 nucleotides match TRBD1. This sequence was found in a female donor with Graves disease. The material sequenced was peripheral blood mononuclear cells (PBMCs), taken when the disease was refractory, from a patient treated with antithyroid drugs. The CDR3 region is CASGKTPGQVYEQYF. The CDR3 nucleotides read TGTGCCAGCGGAAAGACACCGGGACAGGTCTACGAGCAGTACTTC.